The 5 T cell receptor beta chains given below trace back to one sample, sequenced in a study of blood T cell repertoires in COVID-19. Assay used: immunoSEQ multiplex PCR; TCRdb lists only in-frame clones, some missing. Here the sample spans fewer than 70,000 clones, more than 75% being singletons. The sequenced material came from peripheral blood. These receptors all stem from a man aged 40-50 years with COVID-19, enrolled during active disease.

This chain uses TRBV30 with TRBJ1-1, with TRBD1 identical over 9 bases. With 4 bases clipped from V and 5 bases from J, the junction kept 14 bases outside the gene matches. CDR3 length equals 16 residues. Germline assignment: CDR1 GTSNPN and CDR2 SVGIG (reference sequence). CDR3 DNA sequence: TGTGCCTGGACCCTCCCGGGACAGGGTTTGGGAACTGAAGCTTTCTTT. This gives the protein CAWTLPGQGLGTEAFF.

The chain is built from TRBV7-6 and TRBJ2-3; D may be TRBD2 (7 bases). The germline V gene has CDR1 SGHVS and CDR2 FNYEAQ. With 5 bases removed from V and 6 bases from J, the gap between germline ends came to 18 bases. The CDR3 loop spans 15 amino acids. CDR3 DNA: TGTGCCAGCAGCCTGATATGGGGGGGCCCCGATACGCAGTATTTT. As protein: CASSLIWGGPDTQYF.

The CDR3 spells CASSSFTYEQYF. The DNA for the CDR3 is TGTGCCAGCAGCTCCTTTACCTACGAGCAGTACTTC. This chain links TRBV7-9 with TRBJ2-7; D ambiguous. Germline V CDR1 and CDR2: SEHNR, FQNEAQ (reference sequence). The CDR3 is 12 amino acids. V was shortened by 4 bases and J by 2 bases, with 6 bases between the two germline ends.

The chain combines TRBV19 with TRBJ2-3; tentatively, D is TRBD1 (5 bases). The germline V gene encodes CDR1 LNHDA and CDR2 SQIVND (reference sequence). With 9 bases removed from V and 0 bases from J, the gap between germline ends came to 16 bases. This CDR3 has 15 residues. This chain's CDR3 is CASSRMQGSTDTQYF. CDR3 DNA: TGTGCCAGCTCTCGAATGCAGGGCAGCACAGATACGCAGTATTTT.

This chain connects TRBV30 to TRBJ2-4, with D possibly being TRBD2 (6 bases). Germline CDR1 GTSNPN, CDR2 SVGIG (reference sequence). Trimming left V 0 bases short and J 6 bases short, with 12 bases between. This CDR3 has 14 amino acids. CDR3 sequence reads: CAWSVRGSPNIQYF. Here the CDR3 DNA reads TGTGCCTGGAGTGTACGGGGGTCGCCAAACATTCAGTACTTC.